Listed here are 27 T cell receptor beta chains from one sample, sequenced in a study of vaccination effects on CD4 cells after COVID-19. Which antigens these TCRs recognize remains unknown. The repertoire was sequenced with immunoSEQ multiplex PCR; TCRdb's copy has only in-frame clones and lacks some. Of 20,000 to 30,000 clones listed, 73% are singletons. CD4+ T cells specific for antigen were expanded with viral peptide pools by the ViraFEST assay before sequencing. Subsequent to a culture period of about nine days, CD4+ T cells were isolated. Each vaccine recipient was nucleocapsid antibody negative and had no prior SARS-CoV-2 infection. Sequencing was performed on CD4+ T cells from PBMCs cultured with SARS-CoV-2 spike peptides, taken before COVID-19 vaccination. These receptors were obtained from a human donor who received a COVID-19 vaccine.

This sequence joins TRBV4-1 and TRBJ1-2; 10 bases are shared with TRBD1. This CDR3 spans 17 amino acids. From germline, CDR1 is MGHRA and CDR2 YSYEKL. With 2 bases clipped from V and 2 bases from J, the junction kept 8 bases outside the gene matches. The CDR3 loop is CASSQKPGQGKNYGYTF. The CDR3 DNA sequence: TGCGCCAGCAGCCAAAAACCGGGACAGGGGAAAAACTATGGCTACACCTTC.

The chain employs TRBV2 and TRBJ2-7; D is ambiguous. V was cut by 2 bases and J by 3 bases, with 8 bases left in between. Per the germline V gene, CDR1 is SNHLY and CDR2 is FYNNEI. The CDR3 has 13 amino acids. CDR3: CASSERRNYEQYF. In DNA, the CDR3 is TGTGCCAGCAGTGAAAGGAGAAACTACGAGCAGTACTTC.

The V and J genes are TRBV18 and TRBJ2-7, with 9 bases identical to TRBD1. The ends lost 0 bases at V and 7 bases at J; junction bases unmatched: 4. The CDR3 is 14 amino acids. CDR1 KGHSH and CDR2 LQKENI come from the germline V gene. The CDR3 nucleotides read TGTGCCAGCTCACCACCCGGGACAGGGCGGGAGCAGTACTTC. Translating it yields CASSPPGTGREQYF.

The chain uses TRBV5-1 and TRBJ1-2; a weak D match, TRBD1 (6 bases). CDR1 and CDR2 (germline): SGHRS, YFSETQ. The ends were cut back, 2 bases at V and 7 bases at J, with 15 bases in the middle. The CDR3 extends over 14 amino acids. CDR3 amino acids: CASSFHRESVGYTF. The CDR3, as DNA: TGCGCCAGCAGCTTTCACAGGGAATCGGTTGGCTACACCTTC. The entire variable domain, with the rest obtained from reference TRBV5-1 and TRBJ1-2, is as follows: KAGVTQTPRYLIKTRGQQVTLSCSPISGHRSVSWYQQTPGQGLQFLFEYFSETQRNKGNFPGRFSGRQFSNSRSEMNVSTLELGDSALYLCASSFHRESVGYTFGSGTRLTVV.

With respect to this clone: One end of the junction fails to match germline, which may point to a read error. The same CDR3 can be traced to other DNA sequences in this sample. V and J are TRBV18 and TRBJ1-1, with D possibly TRBD1 on 6 matching bases. This CDR3 is 13 amino acids long. Germline lookup yields CDR1 KGHSH and CDR2 LQKENI. The CDR3 is CASSRATGAEAFF. The DNA of the CDR3 is TGTGCCAGCTCACGCGCCACGGGGGCTGAAGCTTTTTTT.

The rearrangement joins TRBV3-1 (or the pseudogene TRBV3-2) to TRBJ1-6; tentatively, D is TRBD1 (5 bases). Germline loops: CDR1 LGHDT, CDR2 YNNKEL (reference sequence). V lost 0 bases, J lost 0 bases, and 9 bases lay in between. This CDR3 has 17 residues. Here the CDR3 reads CASSQEGRSSYNSPLHF. CDR3 DNA sequence: TGTGCCAGCAGCCAAGAGGGGCGGAGCTCCTATAATTCACCCCTCCACTTT.

J is TRBJ2-7 and V is TRBV6-5, with D possibly TRBD1 on 6 matching bases. V lost 6 bases and J 3 bases, leaving 15 bases between the germline ends. The CDR3 runs 14 residues. Germline CDR1 is MNHEY and CDR2 is SVGAGI. The CDR3: CASRSDRRNYEQYF. CDR3 nucleotides: TGTGCCAGCAGGTCAGACAGGAGAAACTACGAGCAGTACTTC.

The chain combines TRBV11-2 with TRBJ1-3; 9 nucleotides line up with TRBD1. The V segment lost 5 bases and the J segment 1 base; nucleotides outside the gene matches: 6. Germline V gene sequence: CDR1 SGHAT, CDR2 FQNNGV. CDR3 length: 16 amino acids. This chain's CDR3 is CASSTTGGISGNTIYF. The CDR3 region has the DNA TGTGCCAGCAGCACGACAGGGGGTATATCTGGAAACACCATATATTTT.

The rearrangement uses TRBV19 and TRBJ1-1; possible D gene TRBD1, 5 bases. V lost 6 bases to trimming and J lost 5 bases, with 10 bases between them. Germline CDR1 is LNHDA and CDR2 is SQIVND (reference sequence). This CDR3 is built from 12 residues. In nucleotides, the CDR3 is TGTGCCAGTAGGGGGGGAAGGACTGAAGCTTTCTTT. It encodes CASRGGRTEAFF.

This clone was seen a few times. This chain connects TRBV7-2 to TRBJ2-1; TRBD2 matches at 10 bases. This CDR3 comprises 17 residues. Germline CDR1 SGHTA, CDR2 FQGNSA. V was clipped by 1 base and J by 2 bases; unmatched bases: 5. The CDR3 here is CASSLVVLAGTYNEQFF. For the CDR3, the DNA is TGTGCCAGCAGCTTAGTTGTACTAGCGGGGACCTACAATGAGCAGTTCTTC.

The genes are TRBV12-3 or TRBV12-4 and TRBJ2-5; D gene uncertain. There are 12 residues in the CDR3. Between the trimmed V and J ends, which lost 3 bases and 5 bases, there was a span of 7 bases. Here the CDR3 reads CASSLRQETQYF. For the CDR3, the DNA is TGTGCCAGCAGTTTGAGGCAGGAGACCCAGTACTTC.

The J gene is TRBJ2-7, the V gene TRBV2; 12 bases line up with TRBD2. CDR3 length equals 15 residues. From germline, CDR1 is SNHLY and CDR2 FYNNEI. The junction had 8 bases not matched to a gene; V was cut back by 4 bases and J by 7 bases. The CDR3 DNA follows: TGTGCCAGCAGTGGGCGACTAGCGGGAGCGGGGGAGCAGTACTTC. Translating gives CASSGRLAGAGEQYF.

This clone was seen a handful of times. The rearrangement uses TRBV5-1 and TRBJ2-3; no clear D. This CDR3 has 14 amino acids. From germline, CDR1 is SGHRS and CDR2 YFSETQ. Trimming shortened V by 4 bases and J by 2 bases, and 11 bases separated the two germline ends. CDR3 sequence reads: CASSTDGTTDTQYF. In DNA form, the CDR3 reads TGCGCCAGCAGCACGGACGGAACCACAGATACGCAGTATTTT.

This clone appeared a single time. V gene TRBV7-2 combines with J gene TRBJ1-4; D uncertain. Looked up from germline, CDR1 is SGHTA and CDR2 is FQGNSA. Deletions cut 4 bases from V and 4 bases from J, with 7 bases between. The CDR3 has 13 amino acids. The CDR3 is CASSSSYNEKLFF. The CDR3, as DNA: TGTGCCAGCAGCTCTTCTTATAATGAAAAACTGTTTTTT.

The J gene is TRBJ2-7, the V gene TRBV3-1 (or the pseudogene TRBV3-2), with 11 bases lining up with TRBD2. The CDR3 length is 13 residues. With 4 bases clipped from V and 7 bases from J, the junction kept 3 bases outside the gene matches. Per the germline V gene, CDR1 is LGHDT and CDR2 is YNNKEL (reference sequence). The CDR3 DNA follows: TGTGCCAGCAGCCTAGCGGGGGGGCGAGAGCAGTACTTC. Its protein product is CASSLAGGREQYF.

The chain uses TRBV6-5 and TRBJ1-3, with TRBD1 matching over 8 bases. Unmatched junction bases numbered 7, after V lost 2 bases and J lost 4 bases. The CDR3 runs 16 residues. Germline V lookup: CDR1 MNHEY, CDR2 SVGAGI. The CDR3 protein is CASSYQTGGEGNTIYF. Here the CDR3 DNA reads TGTGCCAGCAGTTACCAAACAGGGGGGGAAGGAAACACCATATATTTT.

V gene TRBV11-2 combines with J gene TRBJ2-1; TRBD2 is a possible D gene (7 bases). Germline V gene sequence: CDR1 SGHAT, CDR2 FQNNGV. V lost 5 bases to trimming and J lost 3 bases, with 17 bases between them. CDR3 length: 16 amino acids. The CDR3 nucleotides read TGTGCCAGCAGCCACAGGGTGGGGGGGGGCTACAATGAGCAGTTCTTC. Translation: CASSHRVGGGYNEQFF.

The chain employs TRBV19 and TRBJ2-1; no reliable D call. The germline V and J ends were trimmed by 4 bases and 1 base, with 8 bases remaining between them. This CDR3 is 14 amino acids long. Germline CDR1 and CDR2: LNHDA and SQIVND (reference sequence). Here the CDR3 DNA reads TGTGCCAGTAGTAGAGCCTGGTCCTACAATGAGCAGTTCTTC. Amino acid sequence: CASSRAWSYNEQFF.

V usage is TRBV11-2 and J usage is TRBJ2-7, with 7 bases lining up with TRBD1. The V and J ends lost 0 bases and 3 bases, in that order; junction bases with no gene match: 8. The CDR3 totals 16 residues. The germline V gene encodes CDR1 SGHAT and CDR2 FQNNGV. DNA of the CDR3: TGTGCCAGCAGCTTAGATCCCCCGGACAGGTTCTACGAGCAGTACTTC. This gives the protein CASSLDPPDRFYEQYF. The full variable domain, with the rest looked up from reference TRBV11-2 and TRBJ2-7, is EAGVAQSPRYKIIEKRQSVAFWCNPISGHATLYWYQQILGQGPKLLIQFQNNGVVDDSQLPKDRFSAERLKGVDSTLKIQPAKLEDSAVYLCASSLDPPDRFYEQYFGPGTRLTVT.

The rearrangement uses TRBV11-2 and TRBJ2-3; tentative D call: TRBD1 (6 bases). The CDR3 totals 18 residues. V gave up 3 bases and J gave up 5 bases, with 24 bases separating them. The germline V gene encodes CDR1 SGHAT and CDR2 FQNNGV. The CDR3 nucleotides are TGTGCCAGCAGCTTCCCGACTTCGGGCTTCGGGACACTAGATACGCAGTATTTT. Its protein product is CASSFPTSGFGTLDTQYF.

The chain recombines TRBV3-1 (or the pseudogene TRBV3-2) with TRBJ1-2; the match to TRBD1 covers 8 bases. This CDR3 spans 13 amino acids. From germline, CDR1 is LGHDT and CDR2 YNNKEL (reference sequence). V lost 1 base and J lost 7; bases outside the gene matches: 2. The CDR3 DNA is TGTGCCAGCAGCCAAGGTCAGGGGGCTGGCTACACCTTC. Protein sequence: CASSQGQGAGYTF.

The rearrangement links TRBV3-1 (or the pseudogene TRBV3-2) to TRBJ2-7; 8 bases line up with TRBD1. The CDR3 extends over 14 amino acids. Trimming took 5 bases from V and 4 from J; bases not matched to a gene: 7. Looked up from germline, CDR1 is LGHDT and CDR2 is YNNKEL (reference sequence). The CDR3 nucleotides are TGTGCCAGCAGCGCACATGGACAGGGTTACGAGCAGTACTTC. As protein: CASSAHGQGYEQYF.

This clone was seen only a few times. The V and J genes are TRBV7-2 and TRBJ1-2, with D possibly matching TRBD1 (6 bases). The V gene lost 2 bases and the J gene lost 4 bases, with 8 bases spanning the gap. The CDR3 runs to 13 residues. CDR1 SGHTA and CDR2 FQGNSA come from the germline V gene. The CDR3 sequence is CASSLNRVYGYTF. The CDR3, as DNA: TGTGCCAGCAGCTTAAACAGGGTCTATGGCTACACCTTC. Full variable domain (remainder filled in from reference TRBV7-2 and TRBJ1-2): GAGVSQSPSNKVTEKGKDVELRCDPISGHTALYWYRQSLGQGLEFLIYFQGNSAPDKSGLPSDRFSAERTGGSVSTLTIQRTQQEDSAVYLCASSLNRVYGYTFGSGTRLTVV.

V is TRBV5-1 and J is TRBJ1-1; 7 bases match TRBD1. Germline-derived CDR1 and CDR2 are SGHRS and YFSETQ. After removal of 4 bases from V and 6 bases from J, the junction contained 3 bases not matched to a gene. The CDR3 has 12 amino acids. For the CDR3, the DNA is TGCGCCAGCAGCATAGACAGGGCTGAAGCTTTCTTT. Translated, it gives CASSIDRAEAFF. The full variable domain, with the rest looked up from reference TRBV5-1 and TRBJ1-1, is KAGVTQTPRYLIKTRGQQVTLSCSPISGHRSVSWYQQTPGQGLQFLFEYFSETQRNKGNFPGRFSGRQFSNSRSEMNVSTLELGDSALYLCASSIDRAEAFFGQGTRLTVV.

V usage is TRBV5-4 and J usage is TRBJ2-3; possible D gene TRBD2, 6 bases. The CDR3 is made up of 16 amino acids. Germline CDR1 is SGHNT and CDR2 is YYREEE (reference sequence). V gave up 0 bases and J gave up 1 base, with 12 bases separating them. The CDR3: CASSLGAGGGTDTQYF. CDR3 bases: TGTGCCAGCAGCTTGGGAGCGGGCGGGGGCACAGATACGCAGTATTTT.

A few counts support this clone. V is TRBV15 and J is TRBJ2-3, with TRBD1 as a possible D gene (6 bases). Germline-derived CDR1 and CDR2 are LNHNV and YYDKDF (reference sequence). V was cut by 6 bases and J by 3 bases, with 10 bases left in between. The CDR3 runs 13 residues. The CDR3 coding sequence is TGTGCCACCAGAATCACAGGGACAGATACGCAGTATTTT. Translating it yields CATRITGTDTQYF.

V is TRBV3-1 (or the pseudogene TRBV3-2) and J is TRBJ2-2, with 9 bases that match TRBD1. CDR1 is LGHDT, CDR2 YNNKEL, per germline (reference sequence). This CDR3 region has 15 residues. J gave up 5 bases and V 1 base, and 2 bases lay outside the gene matches. The CDR3 coding sequence is TGTGCCAGCAGCCAAGGGGACAGGGTGACCGGGGAGCTGTTTTTT. Its translation: CASSQGDRVTGELFF.